These 23 T cell receptor beta chains share one sample of origin, sequenced in a study of T-cell memory formation after mild COVID-19. TCRdb passed the 5' RACE reads through MiXCR, listing each CDR3 protein once. The table lists about 250,000 distinct CDR3 sequences, 18% of them singletons. The material sequenced was PBMCs or a T cell subset sorted from them (not recorded which). The receptors come from a young man who had mild COVID-19 (a few samples of this study predate the infection). Cell type and time point are not known.

This clonotype was detected only a few times. The rearrangement uses TRBV4-1 and TRBJ2-1, with TRBD1 identical over 7 bases. This CDR3 region has 16 residues. Per the germline V gene, CDR1 is MGHRA and CDR2 is YSYEKL. V lost 1 base to trimming and J lost 0 bases; unmatched junction nucleotides: 3. The CDR3 loop is CASSQGQGPSYNEQFF. The CDR3 DNA reads TGCGCCAGCAGCCAAGGACAGGGTCCCTCCTACAATGAGCAGTTCTTC.

This clonotype was seen at least ten times. The chain is built from TRBV7-3 and TRBJ2-7; D might be TRBD2 (5 bases). The germline V and J ends were trimmed by 1 base and 2 bases, with 12 bases remaining between them. The CDR3 has 15 amino acids. The germline V gene has CDR1 SGHTA and CDR2 FQGTGA. The CDR3 region is CASSLRRGPPYEQYF. The CDR3 DNA reads TGTGCCAGCAGCTTAAGAAGAGGGCCCCCCTACGAGCAGTACTTC.

The genes are TRBV5-1 and TRBJ1-4, with TRBD1 matching over 10 bases. Germline loops: CDR1 SGHRS, CDR2 YFSETQ. This CDR3 region has 15 residues. After removal of 3 bases from V and 8 bases from J, the junction contained 7 bases not matched to a gene. DNA for the CDR3: TGCGCCAGCAGCTCGACCGGGACAGGGGCCGAAAAACTGTTTTTT. It encodes CASSSTGTGAEKLFF.

This clonotype was counted between two and nine times. The chain employs TRBV27 and TRBJ2-1; D possibly uses TRBD1 or TRBD2 (5 bases each). This CDR3 is 14 amino acids long. V dropped 3 bases and J dropped 6 bases, with 12 bases sitting between them. Germline V gene lookup returns CDR1 MNHEY and CDR2 SMNVEV (reference sequence). The CDR3 loop is CASSFLDGGNEQFF. CDR3 in DNA: TGTGCCAGCAGTTTCCTCGATGGGGGCAATGAGCAGTTCTTC.

This clonotype was detected a few times. This rearrangement joins TRBV18 to TRBJ2-7; D gene ambiguous. This CDR3 has 10 residues. V gave up 11 bases and J gave up 2 bases, with 7 bases separating them. Germline CDR1 is KGHSH and CDR2 is LQKENI. CDR3 DNA: TGTGCCCGCGTTCCCTACGAGCAGTACTTC. As protein: CARVPYEQYF. Looking up the rest from reference TRBV18 and TRBJ2-7 gives the full variable domain: NAGVMQNPRHLVRRRGQEARLRCSPMKGHSHVYWYRQLPEEGLKFMVYLQKENIIDESGMPKERFSAEFPKEGPSILRIQQVVRGDSAAYFCARVPYEQYFGPGTRLTVT.

The V and J genes are TRBV29-1 and TRBJ1-2, with 9 bases lining up with TRBD1. Trimming took 6 bases from V and 0 from J; bases not matched to a gene: 2. Germline V gene sequence: CDR1 SQVTM, CDR2 ANQGSEA. The length of the CDR3 is 13 residues. This CDR3 reads CSVDRGANYGYTF. As DNA, the CDR3 is TGCAGCGTGGACAGGGGAGCTAACTATGGCTACACCTTC.

This clonotype showed up many times. The chain uses TRBV7-2 and TRBJ2-3; no reliable D call. V lost 0 bases and J lost 6, with 7 bases in between. The CDR3 is 13 amino acids. Germline values: CDR1 SGHTA, CDR2 FQGNSA. CDR3 nucleotides: TGTGCCAGCAGCTTAGCCCCCCCGGATACGCAGTATTTT. This encodes CASSLAPPDTQYF.

This clonotype was detected only a few times. V and J are TRBV28 and TRBJ2-7, with D uncertain. The CDR3 consists of 16 residues. V was clipped by 2 bases and J by 4 bases, with 18 bases between them. Germline V gives CDR1 MDHEN, CDR2 SYDVKM. The DNA of the CDR3 is TGTGCCAGCAGTTTAAGGTCCGGCTCCGTCGTTTACGAGCAGTACGTC. It is translated as CASSLRSGSVVYEQYV.

The chain is built from TRBV12-5 and TRBJ1-2; D gene ambiguous. CDR1 LGHNT and CDR2 FRNRAP come from the germline V gene. V was pared by 6 bases and J by 1 base, with 9 bases between. The CDR3 extends over 13 amino acids. CDR3 coding DNA: TGTGCTAGTGGGCCCACAGTTAACTATGGCTACACCTTC. Amino acids: CASGPTVNYGYTF.

The genes are TRBV7-2 and TRBJ1-1; D is ambiguous. Trimming removed 5 bases from V and 11 bases from J, with 18 bases in between. Per germline, CDR1 SGHTA and CDR2 FQGNSA. The length of the CDR3 is 13 residues. The CDR3 bases are TGTGCCAGCAGCACCACTTATGGGCTTGCGGCTTTCTTT. This sequence encodes CASSTTYGLAAFF.

V usage is TRBV19 and J usage is TRBJ2-1, with no clear D. The CDR3 is made up of 15 amino acids. Germline CDR1 reads LNHDA; CDR2 reads SQIVND (reference sequence). Trimming took off 7 bases at V and 0 bases at J, with 13 bases between the two ends. The DNA for the CDR3 is TGTGCCAGTACCATACGCTCGTCCTCCTACAATGAGCAGTTCTTC. Protein: CASTIRSSSYNEQFF.

This clonotype was detected only a few times. This chain links TRBV7-3 with TRBJ2-3; TRBD2 agrees at 13 bases. The J segment lost 10 bases and the V segment lost 4 bases, leaving 11 bases of the junction unmatched. The CDR3 consists of 16 residues. Germline assignment: CDR1 SGHTA and CDR2 FQGTGA. The CDR3 region has the DNA TGTGCCAGCAGCTCCCCGTGGACTAGCGGGGGTAGGGCGCAGTATTTT. This encodes CASSSPWTSGGRAQYF.

The V and J genes are TRBV12-3 or TRBV12-4 and TRBJ2-7, with unresolved D. The CDR3 runs 12 residues. V lost 7 bases, J lost 6 bases, and 13 bases lay in between. The CDR3 DNA is TGTGCCAGCACCCTTAGAGTGGGCGAGCAGTACTTC. Translating gives CASTLRVGEQYF.

The chain uses TRBV12-3 or TRBV12-4 and TRBJ2-5; D ambiguous. The V end was cut by 4 bases, the J end by 2 bases, with 8 bases between. CDR3 length: 13 amino acids. The CDR3 sequence is CASSSNVQETQYF. The CDR3 bases are TGTGCCAGCAGTTCCAACGTTCAAGAGACCCAGTACTTC.

The sample holds a few counts of this clonotype. V gene TRBV9 combines with J gene TRBJ2-1; no reliable D call. Trimming left V 6 bases short and J 4 bases short, with 14 bases between. CDR1 and CDR2 (germline): SGDLS, YYNGEE. CDR3 length: 14 residues. The CDR3 protein is CASNPGPDYNEQFF. CDR3 in DNA: TGTGCCAGCAACCCCGGGCCAGATTACAATGAGCAGTTCTTC.

The chain carries TRBV10-3 and TRBJ2-5, with a possible D match to TRBD2 (6 bases). The CDR3 spans 12 residues. The germline V gene encodes CDR1 ENHRY and CDR2 SYGVKD. Trimming took off 11 bases at V and 1 base at J, with 11 bases between the two ends. CDR3 DNA sequence: TGTGCCGCAGCCGGGAGCCAAGAGACCCAGTACTTC. Amino acids: CAAAGSQETQYF.

This chain uses TRBV7-2 with TRBJ2-1; D may be TRBD2 (6 bases). V lost 7 bases and J lost 0, with 13 bases in between. Germline-derived CDR1 and CDR2 are SGHTA and FQGNSA. The CDR3 sequence is 15 residues long. The CDR3, as DNA: TGTGCCAGCATCGACCGGGGGAGCTCCTACAATGAGCAGTTCTTC. Translated: CASIDRGSSYNEQFF.

In this sample, this clonotype turned up a few times. The V and J genes are TRBV12-3 or TRBV12-4 and TRBJ2-6; TRBD1 agrees at 8 bases. CDR3 size: 10 residues. J lost 16 bases, V lost 8 bases, and 4 bases had no gene match. Here the CDR3 reads CASGRTGLTF. The CDR3 coding sequence is TGTGCCAGCGGCCGGACAGGGCTGACTTTC.

On this clonotype: A much larger clone differs by one base, so this may be a read error. In nucleotides, the CDR3 is TGTGCCAGCAGTGCCGGGGCCCAAGAGACCCAGTACTTC. It encodes CASSAGAQETQYF. The V call is TRBV7-3, the J call TRBJ2-5; TRBD1 or TRBD2 may be the D gene (5 bases each). Between the trimmed V and J ends, which lost 6 bases and 1 base, there was a span of 9 bases. The CDR3 has 13 amino acids. Germline CDR1 reads SGHTA; CDR2 reads FQGTGA.

This chain joins TRBV5-1 and TRBJ2-1, with TRBD1 matching 9 bases. The J segment lost 3 bases and the V segment lost 4 bases, leaving 8 bases of the junction unmatched. The germline V gene has CDR1 SGHRS and CDR2 YFSETQ. The CDR3 consists of 16 residues. CDR3 nucleotide sequence: TGCGCCAGCAGCATAGGTGACAGGGGGATCTACAATGAGCAGTTCTTC. Its protein is CASSIGDRGIYNEQFF.

This clonotype occurred many times. CDR3 bases: TGTGCCAGCAGTCCCCGGACTAGCGGGGTCCAGGAGACCCAGTACTTC. Translated, it gives CASSPRTSGVQETQYF. V gene TRBV6-2 or TRBV6-3 combines with J gene TRBJ2-5; TRBD2 matches 12 bases. Germline V gives CDR1 MNHEY, CDR2 SVGEGT. The CDR3 sequence is 16 residues long. V gave up 5 bases and J gave up 5 bases; unmatched junction bases: 9.

The rearrangement joins TRBV11-2 to TRBJ2-7; TRBD1 aligns across 7 bases. J gave up 5 bases and V 2 bases, and 6 bases lay outside the gene matches. Per germline, CDR1 SGHAT and CDR2 FQNNGV. The CDR3 is made up of 14 amino acids. Written as DNA, the CDR3 is TGTGCCAGCAGCTTACAAGGACAGGCGAACGAGCAGTACTTC. Translation: CASSLQGQANEQYF.

This clonotype was observed a few times. The V call is TRBV7-2, the J call TRBJ2-7; 8 bases match TRBD1. The CDR3 loop spans 15 amino acids. The ends lost 0 bases at V and 3 bases at J; junction bases unmatched: 4. Germline CDR1 reads SGHTA; CDR2 reads FQGNSA. Here the CDR3 DNA reads TGTGCCAGCAGCTTAGCCGGACAGGGTGTCTACGAGCAGTACTTC. It translates to CASSLAGQGVYEQYF.